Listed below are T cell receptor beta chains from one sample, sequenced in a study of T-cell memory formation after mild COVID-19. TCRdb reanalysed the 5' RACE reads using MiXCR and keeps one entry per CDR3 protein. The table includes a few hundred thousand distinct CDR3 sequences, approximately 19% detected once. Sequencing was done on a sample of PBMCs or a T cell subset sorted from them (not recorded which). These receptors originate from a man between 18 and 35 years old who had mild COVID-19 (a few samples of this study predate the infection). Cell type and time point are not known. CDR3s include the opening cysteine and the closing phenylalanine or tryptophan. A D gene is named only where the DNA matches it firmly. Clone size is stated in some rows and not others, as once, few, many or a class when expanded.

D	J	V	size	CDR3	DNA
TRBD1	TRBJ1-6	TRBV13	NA	CASSPRTGGYNSPLHF	TGTGCCAGCAGCCCGAGGACAGGGGGGTATAATTCACCCCTCCACTTT
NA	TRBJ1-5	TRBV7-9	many	CASSSTRGNQPQHF	TGTGCCAGCAGCTCAACTAGGGGCAATCAGCCCCAGCATTTT
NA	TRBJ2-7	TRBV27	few	CASSLSVRAHEQYF	TGTGCCAGCAGTTTATCGGTAAGGGCCCACGAGCAGTACTTC
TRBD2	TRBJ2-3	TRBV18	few	CASSPGLAGTDTQYF	TGTGCCAGCTCACCGGGACTAGCGGGGACAGATACGCAGTATTTT
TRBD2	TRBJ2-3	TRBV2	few	CAGAGGTDTQYF	TGTGCCGGCGCGGGGGGCACAGATACGCAGTATTTT
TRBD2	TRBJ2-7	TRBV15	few	CATSRVFQLAGDEQYF	TGTGCCACCAGCAGAGTGTTTCAACTAGCGGGGGACGAGCAGTACTTC
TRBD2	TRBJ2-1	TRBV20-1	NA	CSGSLSGGRGNEQFF	TGCAGTGGCTCCCTTAGCGGGGGGCGAGGCAATGAGCAGTTCTTC
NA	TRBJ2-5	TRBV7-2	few	CASSLRLGEETQYF	TGTGCCAGCAGCTTAAGGTTGGGTGAAGAGACCCAGTACTTC
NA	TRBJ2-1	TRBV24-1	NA	CATSDLGVGGPNEQFF	TGTGCCACCAGTGATTTAGGCGTGGGAGGCCCAAATGAGCAGTTCTTC
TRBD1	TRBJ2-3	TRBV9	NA	CASSGRDRGTDTQYF	TGTGCCAGCAGCGGCCGGGACAGGGGTACAGATACGCAGTATTTT
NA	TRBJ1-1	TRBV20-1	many	CGASSEAFF	TGCGGGGCCTCGAGTGAAGCTTTCTTT
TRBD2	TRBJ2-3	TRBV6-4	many	CASSDLAGGSTDTQYF	TGTGCCAGCAGTGACCTAGCGGGGGGTAGCACAGATACGCAGTATTTT
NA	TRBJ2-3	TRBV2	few	CASSVIGRTDTQYF	TGTGCCAGCAGTGTAATAGGGCGAACAGATACGCAGTATTTT
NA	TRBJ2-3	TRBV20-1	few	CSAGPADTDTQYF	TGCAGTGCCGGACCCGCGGACACAGATACGCAGTATTTT
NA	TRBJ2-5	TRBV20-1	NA	CSARDLRGEETQYF	TGCAGTGCTAGAGATTTGAGGGGGGAAGAGACCCAGTACTTC
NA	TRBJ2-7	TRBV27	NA	CASSFGGTSYEQYF	TGTGCCAGCAGTTTTGGGGGGACTTCCTACGAGCAGTACTTC
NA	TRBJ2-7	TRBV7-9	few	CASSAVGYEQYF	TGTGCCAGCAGCGCCGTTGGGTACGAGCAGTACTTC
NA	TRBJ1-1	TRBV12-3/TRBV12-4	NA	CATRDPRLGNTEAYF	TGTGCCACCCGGGACCCTAGGTTGGGCAACACTGAAGCTTACTTT
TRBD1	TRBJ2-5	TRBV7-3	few	CASSRTGGGGETQYF	TGTGCCAGCAGCCGAACAGGGGGCGGAGGGGAGACCCAGTACTTC
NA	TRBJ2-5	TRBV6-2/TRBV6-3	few	CATRKETQYF	TGTGCCACCCGGAAAGAGACCCAGTACTTC
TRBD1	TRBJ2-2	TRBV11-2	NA	CASSTGQGGTGELFF	TGTGCCAGCAGCACCGGACAGGGAGGCACCGGGGAGCTGTTTTTT
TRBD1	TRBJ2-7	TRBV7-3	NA	CASSCVSGTGDYEQYF	TGTGCCAGCAGCTGCGTCTCCGGGACAGGGGACTACGAGCAGTACTTC
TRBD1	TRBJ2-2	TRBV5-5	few	CASRPQGARGELFF	TGTGCCAGCAGGCCACAGGGGGCTCGCGGGGAGCTGTTTTTT
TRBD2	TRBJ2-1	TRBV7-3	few	CASSLTRDYDNEQFF	TGTGCCAGCAGCTTAACCCGGGACTACGACAATGAGCAGTTCTTC
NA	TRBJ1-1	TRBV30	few	CAWNPRGGTEAFF	TGTGCCTGGAACCCGCGTGGGGGCACTGAAGCTTTCTTT
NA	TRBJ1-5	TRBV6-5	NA	CASSYSMPIERQPQHF	TGTGCCAGCAGTTACTCGATGCCTATAGAACGGCAGCCCCAGCATTTT
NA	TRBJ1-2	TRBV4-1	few	CASSQDYANGYTF	TGCGCCAGCAGCCAAGATTATGCGAATGGCTACACCTTC
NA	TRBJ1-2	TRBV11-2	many	CASSPKLGAGRNHGYTF	TGTGCCAGCAGCCCCAAACTCGGGGCAGGCAGGAATCATGGCTACACCTTC
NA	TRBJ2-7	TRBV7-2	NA	CASSPGNNEQYF	TGTGCCAGCAGCCCAGGGAACAACGAGCAGTACTTC
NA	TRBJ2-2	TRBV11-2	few	CASSRNGVLDTGELFF	TGTGCCAGCAGCCGGAACGGAGTTTTGGACACCGGGGAGCTGTTTTTT
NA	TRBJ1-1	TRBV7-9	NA	CASSLGSTYTEAFF	TGTGCCAGCAGCTTAGGTTCGACGTACACTGAAGCTTTCTTT
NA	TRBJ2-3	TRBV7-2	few	CASRSTDFSPDTQYF	TGTGCCAGCAGGTCGACAGATTTTTCCCCAGATACGCAGTATTTT
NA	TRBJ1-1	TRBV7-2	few	CASSTRQNTEAFF	TGTGCCAGCAGCACCCGACAGAACACTGAAGCTTTCTTT
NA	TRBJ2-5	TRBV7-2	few	CASSSQGKPLETQYF	TGTGCCAGCAGCTCCCAGGGAAAGCCTTTGGAGACCCAGTACTTC
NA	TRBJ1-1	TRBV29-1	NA	CSCGIGGGLGEAFF	TGCAGCTGCGGGATAGGGGGGGGATTGGGTGAAGCTTTCTTT
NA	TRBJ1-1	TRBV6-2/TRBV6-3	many	CASSYSWGRDTEAFF	TGTGCCAGCAGTTACTCCTGGGGTAGAGACACTGAAGCTTTCTTT
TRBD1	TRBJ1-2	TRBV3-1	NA	CASSQGGTGGFGYTF	TGTGCCAGCAGCCAAGGCGGGACAGGGGGCTTTGGCTACACCTTC
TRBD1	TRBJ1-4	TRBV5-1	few	CASSFGQGNEKLFF	TGCGCCAGCAGCTTCGGACAGGGAAATGAAAAACTGTTTTTT
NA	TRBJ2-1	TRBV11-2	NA	CASSFSETGEQFF	TGTGCCAGCAGCTTTTCAGAGACCGGAGAGCAGTTCTTC
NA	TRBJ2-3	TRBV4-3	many	CASSQDPSRADTQYF	TGCGCCAGCAGCCAAGATCCCTCTAGAGCAGATACGCAGTATTTT
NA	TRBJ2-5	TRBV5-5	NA	CASSLVGAAETQYF	TGTGCCAGCAGCTTGGTGGGGGCCGCAGAGACCCAGTACTTC
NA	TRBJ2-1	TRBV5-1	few	CASSDSIEQFF	TGCGCCAGCAGTGATTCGATTGAGCAGTTCTTC
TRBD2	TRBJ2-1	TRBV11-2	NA	CASSLVLAGNNEQFF	TGTGCCAGCAGCTTAGTACTAGCGGGGAACAATGAGCAGTTCTTC
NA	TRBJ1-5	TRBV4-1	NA	CASSQVQDGNQPQHF	TGCGCCAGCAGCCAAGTGCAGGATGGCAATCAGCCCCAGCATTTT
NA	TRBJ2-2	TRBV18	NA	CASSPGPAGELFF	TGTGCCAGCTCACCCGGTCCCGCCGGGGAGCTGTTTTTT
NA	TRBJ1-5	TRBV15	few	CATSRELYSNQPQHF	TGTGCCACCAGCAGAGAGCTCTATAGCAATCAGCCCCAGCATTTT
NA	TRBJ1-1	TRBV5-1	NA	CASSLEARTEAFF	TGCGCCAGCAGCTTGGAGGCCCGCACTGAAGCTTTCTTT
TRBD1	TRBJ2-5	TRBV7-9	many	CASSLLRDLGGETQYF	TGTGCCAGCAGCTTATTAAGGGATCTAGGGGGCGAGACCCAGTACTTC
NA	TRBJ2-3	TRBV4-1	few	CASSQYVGAGDTQYF	TGCGCCAGCAGCCAATATGTTGGGGCTGGAGATACGCAGTATTTT
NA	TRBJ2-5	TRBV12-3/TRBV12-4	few	CASSGATQETQYF	TGTGCCAGCAGTGGGGCAACCCAAGAGACCCAGTACTTC
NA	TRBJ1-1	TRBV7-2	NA	CASSLAAMNTEAFF	TGTGCCAGCAGCTTGGCTGCGATGAACACTGAAGCTTTCTTT